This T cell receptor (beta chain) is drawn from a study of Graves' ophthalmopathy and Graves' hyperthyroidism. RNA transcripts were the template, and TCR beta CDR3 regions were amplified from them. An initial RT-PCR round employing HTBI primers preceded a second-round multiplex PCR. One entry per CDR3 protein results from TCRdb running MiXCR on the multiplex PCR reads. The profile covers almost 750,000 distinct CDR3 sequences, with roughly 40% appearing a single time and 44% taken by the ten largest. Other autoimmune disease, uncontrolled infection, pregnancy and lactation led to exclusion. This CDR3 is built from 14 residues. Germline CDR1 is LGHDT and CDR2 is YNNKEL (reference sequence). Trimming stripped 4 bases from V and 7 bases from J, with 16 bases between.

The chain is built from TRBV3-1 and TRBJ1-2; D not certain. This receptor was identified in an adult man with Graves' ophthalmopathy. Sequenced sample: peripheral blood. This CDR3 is CASSPRTLERGYTF. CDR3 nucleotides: TGTGCCAGCAGCCCTAGAACCTTAGAACGTGGCTACACCTTC. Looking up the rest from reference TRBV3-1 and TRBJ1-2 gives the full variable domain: DTAVSQTPKYLVTQMGNDKSIKCEQNLGHDTMYWYKQDSKKFLKIMFSYNNKELIINETVPNRFSPKSPDKAHLNLHINSLELGDSAVYFCASSPRTLERGYTFGSGTRLTVV.